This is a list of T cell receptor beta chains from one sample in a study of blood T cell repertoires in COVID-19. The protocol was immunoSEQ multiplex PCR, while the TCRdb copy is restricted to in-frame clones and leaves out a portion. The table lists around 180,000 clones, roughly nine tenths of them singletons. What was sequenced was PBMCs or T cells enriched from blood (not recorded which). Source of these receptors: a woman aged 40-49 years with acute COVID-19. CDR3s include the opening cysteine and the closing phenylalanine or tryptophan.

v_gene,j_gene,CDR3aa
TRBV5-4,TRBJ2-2,CASSEQGPGGELFF
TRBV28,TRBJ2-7,CASRRDTGTGVGEQYF
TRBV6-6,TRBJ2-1,CASSLAGGGGNEQFF
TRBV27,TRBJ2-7,CASSLSGLMAGEQYF
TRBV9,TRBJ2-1,CASSGQYGLAGVEGEQFF
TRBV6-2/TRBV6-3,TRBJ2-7,CASSTQVGGSYEQYF
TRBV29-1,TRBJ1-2,CSVGGQNGYTF
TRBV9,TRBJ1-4,CASSVAQGGEKLFF
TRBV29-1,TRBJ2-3,CSAQNLYGQGARDTQYF
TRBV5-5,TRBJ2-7,CASSLIGVEQYF
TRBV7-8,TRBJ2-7,CASSLSGTKSYEQYF
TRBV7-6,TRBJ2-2,CASSLALAAYTGELFF
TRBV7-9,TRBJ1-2,CASSSGGLSYGYTF
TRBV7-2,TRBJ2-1,CASSLVGGENEQFF